The clone carrying this T cell receptor beta chain was picked up many times. These data are taken from a study of T cell repertoires in cytomegalovirus infection. As for the study in general: CMV infection together with matching HLA type was indicated by public TCR beta signatures.

MiXCR, applied by TCRdb to the reads, yields one record per CDR3 protein. The repertoire includes approximately 150,000 distinct CDR3 sequences, under 8.5% of them detected once, and roughly 18% sits in the top ten. Sequences were obtained from PBMCs. This TCR came from a human donor in good health (CMV status not recorded). Some clones in this sample may be carry-over from other donors' samples.

The CDR3 DNA reads TGTGCCAGCAGCGAAGGGGCCCCCACAGAGACCCAGTACTTC. Its translation: CASSEGAPTETQYF. The chain links TRBV7-6 to TRBJ2-5, with D perhaps TRBD1 (5 bases). Germline assignment: CDR1 SGHVS and CDR2 FNYEAQ. Trimming took off 5 bases at V and 4 bases at J, with 14 bases between the two ends. The CDR3 covers 14 residues.